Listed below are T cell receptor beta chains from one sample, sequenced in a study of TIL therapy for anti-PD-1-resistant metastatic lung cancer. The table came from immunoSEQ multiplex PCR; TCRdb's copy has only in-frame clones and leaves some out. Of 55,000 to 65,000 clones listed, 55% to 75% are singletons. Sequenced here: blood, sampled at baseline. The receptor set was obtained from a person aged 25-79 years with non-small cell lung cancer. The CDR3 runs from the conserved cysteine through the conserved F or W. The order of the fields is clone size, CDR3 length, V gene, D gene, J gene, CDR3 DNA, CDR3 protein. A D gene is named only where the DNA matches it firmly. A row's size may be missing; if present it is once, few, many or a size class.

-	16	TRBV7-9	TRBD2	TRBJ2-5	TGTGCCAGCAGCCCGCCGACTAGCGGGGGGAGAGAGACCCAGTACTTC	CASSPPTSGGRETQYF
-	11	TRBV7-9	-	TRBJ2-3	TGTGCCAGCAGCCCCACAGATACGCAGTATTTT	CASSPTDTQYF
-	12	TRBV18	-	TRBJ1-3	TGTGCCAGCTCACCGGGACCGGGGACCATATATTTT	CASSPGPGTIYF
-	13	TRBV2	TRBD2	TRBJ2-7	TGTGCCAGCACTGGGACTAGTGTGTACGAGCAGTACTTC	CASTGTSVYEQYF
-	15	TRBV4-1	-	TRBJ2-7	TGCGCCAGCAGCCCTATACCTAGCGTCTCCTACGAGCAGTACTTC	CASSPIPSVSYEQYF
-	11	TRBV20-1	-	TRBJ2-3	TGCAGTGCTAGAGAGAAAGATACGCAGTATTTT	CSAREKDTQYF
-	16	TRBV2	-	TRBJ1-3	TGTGCCAGCAGTGTAGCCCGGTTAAACTCTGGAAACACCATATATTTT	CASSVARLNSGNTIYF
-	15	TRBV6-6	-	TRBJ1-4	TGTGCCAGCAGTCTCGAGAGGGACCGACCTGAAAAACTGTTTTTT	CASSLERDRPEKLFF
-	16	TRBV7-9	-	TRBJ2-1	TGTGCCAGCAGCCCCCGGGGGCTGCGGGGAAACAATGAGCAGTTCTTC	CASSPRGLRGNNEQFF
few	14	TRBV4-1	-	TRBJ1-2	TGCGCCAGCAGCCAAGATGCGGCTTTATATGGCTACACCTTC	CASSQDAALYGYTF
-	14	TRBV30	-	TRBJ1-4	TGTGCCTGGAGCCGGGGGTCCGAGCGGGAAAAACTGTTTTTT	CAWSRGSEREKLFF
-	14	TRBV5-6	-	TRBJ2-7	TGTGCCAGCAGCTGGGGGACTGGATCCTACGAGCAGTACTTC	CASSWGTGSYEQYF
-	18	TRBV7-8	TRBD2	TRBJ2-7	TGTGCCAGCAGCTTAGAAGGGCCCGGACTAGGAGTTACCTACGAGCAGTACTTC	CASSLEGPGLGVTYEQYF
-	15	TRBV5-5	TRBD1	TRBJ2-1	TGTGCCAGCAGCTCGATACAGGGGTTTGGCAATGAGCAGTTCTTC	CASSSIQGFGNEQFF
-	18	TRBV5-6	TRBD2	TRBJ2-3	TGTGCCAGCAGCTTGGTGGGCGGGGGGCCACTGATCACAGATACGCAGTATTTT	CASSLVGGGPLITDTQYF
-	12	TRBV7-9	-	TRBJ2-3	TGTGCCAGCAGCCCGTACACAGATACGCAGTATTTT	CASSPYTDTQYF
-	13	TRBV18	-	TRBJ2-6	TGTGCCAGCTCTCGTTCTGGGGCCAACGTCCTGACTTTC	CASSRSGANVLTF
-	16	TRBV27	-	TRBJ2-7	TGTGCCAGCAGTCCCCCCCCGGGCAGGGTACGACGCGAGCAGTACTTC	CASSPPPGRVRREQYF
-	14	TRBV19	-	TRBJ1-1	TGTGCCAGTAGTATGAGGAGGTCTAGCGCTGAAGCTTTCTTT	CASSMRRSSAEAFF
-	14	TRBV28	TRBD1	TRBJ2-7	TGTGCCAGCAGTTCTCCGACAGGGACCTACGAGCAGTACTTC	CASSSPTGTYEQYF
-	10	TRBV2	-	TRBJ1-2	TGTGCCAGCAGGGAGACGACAGGTTTCTTC	CASRETTGFF
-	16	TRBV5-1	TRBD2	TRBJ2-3	TGCGCCAGCAGCCCGGGACTAGCGGATAACACAGATACGCAGTATTTT	CASSPGLADNTDTQYF
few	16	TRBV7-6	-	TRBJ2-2	TGTGCCAGCAGCTTACTCCGGGACGTCAAGACCGGGGAGCTGTTTTTT	CASSLLRDVKTGELFF
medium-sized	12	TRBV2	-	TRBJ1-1	TGTGCCAGTTTTCAGGGCAGCGAACAAGCTTTCTTT	CASFQGSEQAFF
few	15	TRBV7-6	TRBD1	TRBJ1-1	TGTGCCAGCAGCTTAGAGGTAGGGGGCAACACTGAAGCTTTCTTT	CASSLEVGGNTEAFF
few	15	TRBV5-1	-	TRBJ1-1	TGCGCCAGCAGCCCAAGTAGGGCGGGGAACACTGAAGCTTTCTTT	CASSPSRAGNTEAFF
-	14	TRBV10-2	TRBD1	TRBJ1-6	TGCGCCAGCAGACAGGGGGCCGGTGATTCACCCCTCCACTTT	CASRQGAGDSPLHF
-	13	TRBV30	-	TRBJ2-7	TGTGCCTGGAGTCAAGGTTTAGGCTACGAGCAGTACTTC	CAWSQGLGYEQYF
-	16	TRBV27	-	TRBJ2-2	TGTGCCAGCAGTTTCATTGGGTCTAGCGTGGGCGGGGAGCTGTTTTTT	CASSFIGSSVGGELFF
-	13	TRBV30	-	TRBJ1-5	TGTGCCTGGAGTGCTGGGCCCGGTCAGCCCCAGCATTTT	CAWSAGPGQPQHF
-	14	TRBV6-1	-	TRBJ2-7	TGTGCCAGCATGGACGGGGGCCTCTCCTACGAGCAGTACTTC	CASMDGGLSYEQYF
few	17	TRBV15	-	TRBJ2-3	TGTGCCACCAGCAGAGATTTGGGAGGGGGGGGCACAGATACGCAGTATTTT	CATSRDLGGGGTDTQYF
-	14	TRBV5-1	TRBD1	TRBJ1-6	TGCGCCAGCAGCTTCGGACAGGGACATTCACCCCTCCACTTT	CASSFGQGHSPLHF
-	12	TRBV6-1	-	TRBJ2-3	TGTGCCGGGAGCGGTAGCACATATACGCAGTATTTT	CAGSGSTYTQYF
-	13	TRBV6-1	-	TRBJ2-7	TGTGCCAGCGAGAGGGCTCCATCCTACGAGCAGTACTTC	CASERAPSYEQYF
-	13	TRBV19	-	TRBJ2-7	TGTGCCAGTAGTAATTTTGGGAGCTTGGAGCAGTACTTC	CASSNFGSLEQYF
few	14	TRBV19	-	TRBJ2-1	TGTGCCAGTAGTCCCAGGGGGGAGGTCCGTGAGCAGTTCTTC	CASSPRGEVREQFF
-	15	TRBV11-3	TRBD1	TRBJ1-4	TGTGCCAGCAGCACCCAGACAGGGGGGAATGAAAAACTGTTTTTT	CASSTQTGGNEKLFF
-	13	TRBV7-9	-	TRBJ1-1	TGTGCCAGCAAAGGAGGGTGGTCGACTGAAGCTTTCTTT	CASKGGWSTEAFF